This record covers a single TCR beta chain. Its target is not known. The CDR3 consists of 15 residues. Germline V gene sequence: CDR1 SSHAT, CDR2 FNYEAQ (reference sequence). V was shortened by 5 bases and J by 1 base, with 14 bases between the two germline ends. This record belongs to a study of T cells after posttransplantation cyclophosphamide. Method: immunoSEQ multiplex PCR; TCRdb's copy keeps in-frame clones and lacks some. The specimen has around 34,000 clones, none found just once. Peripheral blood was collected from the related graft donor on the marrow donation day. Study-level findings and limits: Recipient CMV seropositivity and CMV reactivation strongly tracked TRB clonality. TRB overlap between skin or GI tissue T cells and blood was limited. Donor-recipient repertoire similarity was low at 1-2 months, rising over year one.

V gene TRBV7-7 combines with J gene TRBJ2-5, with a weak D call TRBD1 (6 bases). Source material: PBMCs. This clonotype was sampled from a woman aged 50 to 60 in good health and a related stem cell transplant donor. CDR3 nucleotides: TGTGCCAGCAGCAGAATACAGGGCCCCCAAGAGACCCAGTACTTC. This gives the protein CASSRIQGPQETQYF.